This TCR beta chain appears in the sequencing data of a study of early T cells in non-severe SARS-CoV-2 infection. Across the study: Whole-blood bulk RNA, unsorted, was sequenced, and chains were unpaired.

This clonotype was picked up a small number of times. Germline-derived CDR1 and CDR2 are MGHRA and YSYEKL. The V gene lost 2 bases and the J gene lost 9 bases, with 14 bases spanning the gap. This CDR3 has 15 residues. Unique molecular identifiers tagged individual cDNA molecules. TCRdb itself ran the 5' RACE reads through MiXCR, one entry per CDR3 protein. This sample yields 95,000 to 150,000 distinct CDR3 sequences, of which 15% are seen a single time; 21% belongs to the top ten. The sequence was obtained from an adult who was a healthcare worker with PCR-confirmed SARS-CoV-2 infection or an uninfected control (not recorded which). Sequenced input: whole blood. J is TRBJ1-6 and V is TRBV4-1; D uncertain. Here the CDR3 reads CASSQKTLRGSPLHF. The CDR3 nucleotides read TGCGCCAGCAGCCAAAAGACTCTACGGGGTTCACCCCTCCACTTT.